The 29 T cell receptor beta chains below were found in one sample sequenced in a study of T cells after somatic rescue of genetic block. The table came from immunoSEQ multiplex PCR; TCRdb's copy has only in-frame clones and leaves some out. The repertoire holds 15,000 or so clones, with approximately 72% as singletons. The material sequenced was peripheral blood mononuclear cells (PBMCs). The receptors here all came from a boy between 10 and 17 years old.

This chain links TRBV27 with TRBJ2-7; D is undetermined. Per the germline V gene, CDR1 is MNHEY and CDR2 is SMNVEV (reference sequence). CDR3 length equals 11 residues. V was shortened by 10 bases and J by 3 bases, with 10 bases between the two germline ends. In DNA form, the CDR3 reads TGTGCCACCCGATCCCTCTACGAGCAGTACTTC. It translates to CATRSLYEQYF.

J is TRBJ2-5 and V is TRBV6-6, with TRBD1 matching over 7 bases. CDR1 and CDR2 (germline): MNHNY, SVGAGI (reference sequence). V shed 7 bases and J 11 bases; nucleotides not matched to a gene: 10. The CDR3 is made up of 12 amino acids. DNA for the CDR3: TGTGCCAGCACCAGACAGGGCGGAGAGCAGTACTTC. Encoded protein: CASTRQGGEQYF.

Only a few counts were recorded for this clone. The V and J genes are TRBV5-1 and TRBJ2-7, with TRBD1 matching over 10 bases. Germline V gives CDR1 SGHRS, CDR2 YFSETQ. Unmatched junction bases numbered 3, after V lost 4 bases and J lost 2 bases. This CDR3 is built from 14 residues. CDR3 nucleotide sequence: TGCGCCAGCAGCCTGACAGGGGGCCCCTACGAGCAGTACTTC. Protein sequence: CASSLTGGPYEQYF.

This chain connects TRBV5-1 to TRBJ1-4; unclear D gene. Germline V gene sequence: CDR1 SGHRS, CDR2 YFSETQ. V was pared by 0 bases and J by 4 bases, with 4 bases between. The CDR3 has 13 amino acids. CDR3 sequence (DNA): TGCGCCAGCAGCTTGGGGGGTAATGAAAAACTGTTTTTT. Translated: CASSLGGNEKLFF.

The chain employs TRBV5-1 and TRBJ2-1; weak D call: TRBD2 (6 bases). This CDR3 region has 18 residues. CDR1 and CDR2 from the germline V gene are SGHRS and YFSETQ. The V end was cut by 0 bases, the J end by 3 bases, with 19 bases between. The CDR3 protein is CASSLGGLNRRGYNEQFF. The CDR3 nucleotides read TGCGCCAGCAGCTTGGGGGGTTTAAACAGGAGGGGCTACAATGAGCAGTTCTTC.

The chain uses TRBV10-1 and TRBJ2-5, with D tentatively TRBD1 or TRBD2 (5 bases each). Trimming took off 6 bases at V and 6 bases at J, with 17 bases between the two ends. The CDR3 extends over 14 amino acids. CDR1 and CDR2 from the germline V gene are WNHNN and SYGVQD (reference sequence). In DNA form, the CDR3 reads TGCGCCAGCAGCCAGATGGGACCCCTGAAGACCCAGTACTTC. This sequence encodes CASSQMGPLKTQYF.

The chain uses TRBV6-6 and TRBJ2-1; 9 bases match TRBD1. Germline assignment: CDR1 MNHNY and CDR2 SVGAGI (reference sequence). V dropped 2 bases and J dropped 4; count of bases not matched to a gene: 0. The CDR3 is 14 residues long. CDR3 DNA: TGTGCCAGCAGTTACGGGACAGGGTACAATGAGCAGTTCTTC. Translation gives CASSYGTGYNEQFF.

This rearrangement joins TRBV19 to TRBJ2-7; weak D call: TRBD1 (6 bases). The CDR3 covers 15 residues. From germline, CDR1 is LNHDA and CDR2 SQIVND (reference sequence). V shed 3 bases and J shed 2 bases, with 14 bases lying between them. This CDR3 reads CASSIGATGAYEQYF. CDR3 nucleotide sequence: TGTGCCAGTAGTATCGGGGCGACAGGAGCCTACGAGCAGTACTTC.

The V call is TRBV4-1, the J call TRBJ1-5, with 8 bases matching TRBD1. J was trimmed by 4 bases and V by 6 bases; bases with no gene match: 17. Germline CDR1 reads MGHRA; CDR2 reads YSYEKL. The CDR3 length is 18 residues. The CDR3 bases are TGCGCCAGCAGACAACTACTTTTTCCGGGACAGGTAAATCAGCCCCAGCATTTT. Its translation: CASRQLLFPGQVNQPQHF.

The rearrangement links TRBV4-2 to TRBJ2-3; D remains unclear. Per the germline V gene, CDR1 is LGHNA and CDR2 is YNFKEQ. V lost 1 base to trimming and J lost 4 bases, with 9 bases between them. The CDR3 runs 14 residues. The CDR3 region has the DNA TGTGCCAGCAGCCAAGTACAGCTCCCAGATACGCAGTATTTT. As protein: CASSQVQLPDTQYF.

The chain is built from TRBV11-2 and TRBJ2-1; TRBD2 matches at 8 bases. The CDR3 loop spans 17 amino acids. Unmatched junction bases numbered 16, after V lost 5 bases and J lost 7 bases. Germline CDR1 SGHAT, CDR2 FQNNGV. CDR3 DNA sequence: TGTGCCAGCAGCCGCCTTCGTGACGCGGGGGGCCATAATGAGCAGTTCTTC. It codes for CASSRLRDAGGHNEQFF.

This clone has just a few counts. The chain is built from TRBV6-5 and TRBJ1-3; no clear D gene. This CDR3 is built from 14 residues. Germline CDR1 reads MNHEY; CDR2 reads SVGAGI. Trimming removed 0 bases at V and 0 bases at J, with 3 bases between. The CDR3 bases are TGTGCCAGCAGTTACTCGGCCTCTGGAAACACCATATATTTT. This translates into CASSYSASGNTIYF.

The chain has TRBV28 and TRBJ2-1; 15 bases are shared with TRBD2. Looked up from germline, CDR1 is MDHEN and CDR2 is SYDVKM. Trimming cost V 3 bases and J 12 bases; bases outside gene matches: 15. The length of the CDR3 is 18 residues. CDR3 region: CASSFYPGLAGGPYWQFF. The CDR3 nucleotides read TGTGCCAGCAGTTTTTACCCCGGACTAGCGGGAGGGCCCTACTGGCAGTTCTTC.

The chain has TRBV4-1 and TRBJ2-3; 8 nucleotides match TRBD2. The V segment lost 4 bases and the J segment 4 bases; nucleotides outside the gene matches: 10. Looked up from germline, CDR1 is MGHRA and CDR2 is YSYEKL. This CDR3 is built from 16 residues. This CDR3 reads CASSPYLTSAPDTQYF. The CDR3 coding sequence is TGCGCCAGCAGCCCCTACCTGACTAGCGCCCCAGATACGCAGTATTTT.

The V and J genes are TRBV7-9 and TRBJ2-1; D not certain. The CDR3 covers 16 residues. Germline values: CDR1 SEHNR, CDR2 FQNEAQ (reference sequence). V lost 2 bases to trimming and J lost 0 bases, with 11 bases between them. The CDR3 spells CASSLMYPASYNEQFF. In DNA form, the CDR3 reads TGTGCCAGCAGCTTAATGTACCCCGCCTCCTACAATGAGCAGTTCTTC.

The CDR3: CASYKGLNTEAFF. The CDR3 DNA is TGTGCCAGTTATAAGGGTTTGAACACTGAAGCTTTCTTT. The chain has TRBV6-5 and TRBJ1-1, with D uncertain. The ends were cut back, 9 bases at V and 0 bases at J, with 11 bases in the middle. The CDR3 runs to 13 residues. The V gene's germline CDR1 is MNHEY and CDR2 SVGAGI.

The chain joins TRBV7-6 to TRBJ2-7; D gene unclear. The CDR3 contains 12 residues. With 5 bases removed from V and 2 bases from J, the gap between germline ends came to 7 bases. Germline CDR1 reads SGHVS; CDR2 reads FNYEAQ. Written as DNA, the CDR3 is TGTGCCAGCAGCCTACTGACCTACGAGCAGTACTTC. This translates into CASSLLTYEQYF.

The CDR3 DNA follows: TGTGCCAGCAGTGGTAGACAGGGGACCTCCTCCTACGAGCAGTACTTC. It encodes CASSGRQGTSSYEQYF. J is TRBJ2-7 and V is TRBV6-1, with TRBD1 matching over 8 bases. The germline gives CDR1 MNHNS, CDR2 SASEGT. This CDR3 region has 16 residues. Trimming took 4 bases from V and 0 from J; bases not matched to a gene: 8.

The CDR3 nucleotides read TGCGCCAGCAGCTTGGCCGGAACTAGCACAGATACGCAGTATTTT. Encoded protein: CASSLAGTSTDTQYF. The V and J genes are TRBV5-1 and TRBJ2-3; no reliable D call. Trimming removed 0 bases at V and 0 bases at J, with 8 bases between. The length of the CDR3 is 15 residues. Germline-derived CDR1 and CDR2 are SGHRS and YFSETQ.

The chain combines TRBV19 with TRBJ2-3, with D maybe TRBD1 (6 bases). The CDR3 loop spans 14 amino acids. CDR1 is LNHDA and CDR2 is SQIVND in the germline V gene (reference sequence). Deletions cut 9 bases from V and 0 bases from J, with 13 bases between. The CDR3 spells CASRQAPSTDTQYF. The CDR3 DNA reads TGTGCCAGCCGACAGGCCCCTAGCACAGATACGCAGTATTTT.

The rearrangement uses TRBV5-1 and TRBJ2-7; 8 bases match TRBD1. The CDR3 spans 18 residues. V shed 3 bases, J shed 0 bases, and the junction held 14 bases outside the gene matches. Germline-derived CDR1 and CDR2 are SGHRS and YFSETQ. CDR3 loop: CASSYANRGISSSYEQYF. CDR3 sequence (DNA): TGCGCCAGCAGCTACGCGAACAGGGGGATATCGAGCTCCTACGAGCAGTACTTC. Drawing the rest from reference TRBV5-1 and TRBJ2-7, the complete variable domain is KAGVTQTPRYLIKTRGQQVTLSCSPISGHRSVSWYQQTPGQGLQFLFEYFSETQRNKGNFPGRFSGRQFSNSRSEMNVSTLELGDSALYLCASSYANRGISSSYEQYFGPGTRLTVT.

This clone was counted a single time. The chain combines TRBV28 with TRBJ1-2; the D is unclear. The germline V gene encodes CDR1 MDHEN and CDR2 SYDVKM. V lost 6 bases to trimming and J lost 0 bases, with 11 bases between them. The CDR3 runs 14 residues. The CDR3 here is CASRVQSANYGYTF. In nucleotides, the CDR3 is TGTGCCAGCAGGGTCCAGTCAGCTAACTATGGCTACACCTTC.

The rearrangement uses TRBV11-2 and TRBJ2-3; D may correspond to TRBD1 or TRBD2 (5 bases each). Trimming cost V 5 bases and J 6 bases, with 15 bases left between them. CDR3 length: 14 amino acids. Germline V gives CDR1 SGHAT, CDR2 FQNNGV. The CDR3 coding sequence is TGTGCCAGCAGCCCACGGGACCCGCGGGATACGCAGTATTTT. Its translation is CASSPRDPRDTQYF.

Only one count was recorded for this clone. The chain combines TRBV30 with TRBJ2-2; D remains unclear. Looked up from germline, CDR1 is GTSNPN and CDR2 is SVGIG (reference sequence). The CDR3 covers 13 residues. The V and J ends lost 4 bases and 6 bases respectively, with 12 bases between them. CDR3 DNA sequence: TGTGCCTGGACCCCCGGGTACGCCGGGGAGCTGTTTTTT. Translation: CAWTPGYAGELFF.

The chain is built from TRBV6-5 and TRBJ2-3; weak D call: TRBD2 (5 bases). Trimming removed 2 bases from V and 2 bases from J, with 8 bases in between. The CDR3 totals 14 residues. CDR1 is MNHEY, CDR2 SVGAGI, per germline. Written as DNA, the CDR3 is TGTGCCAGCAGTTACAGCGGAATCACAGATACGCAGTATTTT. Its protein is CASSYSGITDTQYF.

The CDR3 sequence: CASSLGRWYSNQPQHF. The CDR3 bases are TGTGCCAGCAGCTTGGGACGGTGGTATAGCAATCAGCCCCAGCATTTT. V gene TRBV5-8 combines with J gene TRBJ1-5; D is undetermined. CDR3 length equals 16 residues. Germline values: CDR1 SGHTS, CDR2 YDEGEE. V was pared by 0 bases and J by 0 bases, with 10 bases between.

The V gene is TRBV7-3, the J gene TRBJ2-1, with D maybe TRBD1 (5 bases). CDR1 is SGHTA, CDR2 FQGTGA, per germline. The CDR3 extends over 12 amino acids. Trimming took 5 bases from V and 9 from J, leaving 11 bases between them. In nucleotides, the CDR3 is TGTGCCAGCAGCCCCAGGGTCGGTGAGCAGTTCTTC. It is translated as CASSPRVGEQFF.

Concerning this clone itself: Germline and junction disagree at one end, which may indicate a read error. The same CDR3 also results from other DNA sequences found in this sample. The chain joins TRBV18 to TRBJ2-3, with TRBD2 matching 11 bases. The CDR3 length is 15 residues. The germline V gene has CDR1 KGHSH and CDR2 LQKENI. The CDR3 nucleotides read TGTGCCAGCTCACCGGGGACTAGCGGCACAGATACACAGTATTTT. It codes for CASSPGTSGTDTQYF.

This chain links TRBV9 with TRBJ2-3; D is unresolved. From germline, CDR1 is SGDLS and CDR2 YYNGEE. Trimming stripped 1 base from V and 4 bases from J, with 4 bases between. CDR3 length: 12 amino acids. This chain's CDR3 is CASSVISDTQYF. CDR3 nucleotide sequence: TGTGCCAGCAGCGTAATTTCAGATACGCAGTATTTT.